The text below deals with one T cell receptor beta chain. Germline CDR1 and CDR2: SEHNR and FQNEAQ (reference sequence). This CDR3 region has 14 residues. The RNA usage for each TCR library was around 3.5 ug of total RNA. Per sample, reverse transcription was split into eight reactions. UMIs that included a 6-nucleotide sample barcode were added by template switching, which took place during cDNA synthesis. From its re-call of the 5' RACE reads, TCRdb lists each CDR3 protein once, without DNA. The sample shows around 410,000 distinct CDR3 sequences, and less than 2.5% sits with its ten largest clones. This entry comes from a study of monozygotic twins with inflammatory bowel disease.

The chain has TRBV7-9 and TRBJ2-7; the TCRdb D gene call, TRBD1, has no DNA to confirm it. Sequencing was carried out using blood. The TCR comes from a human donor with ulcerative colitis or Crohn's disease, or a healthy co-twin of an affected twin (not recorded which). This CDR3 reads CASSSMTGYGEQYF. Complete variable domain (other parts from reference TRBV7-9 and TRBJ2-7): DTGVSQNPRHKITKRGQNVTFRCDPISEHNRLYWYRQTLGQGPEFLTYFQNEAQLEKSRLLSDRFSAERPKGSFSTLEIQRTEQGDSAMYLCASSSMTGYGEQYFGPGTRLTVT.